The clone carrying this T cell receptor (beta chain) was seen more than once but under ten times. What it binds is not known. TCRdb re-analysed the 5' RACE reads in MiXCR, keeping a single row per CDR3 protein. The sample has nearly 650,000 distinct CDR3 sequences, under 8.5% seen once; the top ten hold roughly 1.6%. The CDR3 has 17 residues. Germline trimming cut 4 bases from V and 0 bases from J; bases unmatched to any gene: 8. Germline CDR1 reads SGHVS; CDR2 reads FNYEAQ. These data come from a study of identical twins. The study, taken as a whole, reports: The conclusions drew on cross-sectional statistical analysis instead of tracking the same donors. Fewer insertions were carried by abundant cord blood beta clonotypes, but none was seen in memory repertoires.

This same sample was also taken into another study, of yellow fever vaccine responses in identical twins.

The sample consisted of PBMCs. This sequence originates from a young woman in good health. V is TRBV7-6 and J is TRBJ2-1, with 8 bases fitting TRBD2. CDR3 sequence (DNA): TGTGCCAGCAGCTGGGAGCGGGAGACTAGCTCCTACAATGAGCAGTTCTTC. Its translation: CASSWERETSSYNEQFF.